The sequence of this TCR beta chain was determined in a study of T cells after yellow fever vaccination. Each CDR3 protein is one row after TCRdb ran MiXCR on the 5' RACE reads. The sample includes 340,000 or so distinct CDR3 sequences, 9.5% to 15% of them seen just once. Sequencing used CD4+ T cells sorted from PBMCs, obtained 15 days after the yellow fever booster vaccination. This TCR was sampled from a man aged 18-30 years who received the YFV17D yellow fever vaccine.

The CDR3 nucleotides read TGTGCCAGCGGGACCCCGGGTGGGGATACGCAGTATTTT. It yields the protein CASGTPGGDTQYF. The chain uses TRBV5-6 and TRBJ2-3, with D perhaps being TRBD1 or TRBD2 (5 bases each). This CDR3 is built from 13 residues. Between the trimmed V and J ends, which lost 7 bases and 6 bases, there was a span of 15 bases. Germline assignment: CDR1 SGHDT and CDR2 YYEEEE. The variable domain in full, completed from reference TRBV5-6 and TRBJ2-3, reads DAGVTQSPTHLIKTRGQQVTLRCSPKSGHDTVSWYQQALGQGPQFIFQYYEEEERQRGNFPDRFSGHQFPNYSSELNVNALLLGDSALYLCASGTPGGDTQYFGPGTRLTVL.